This T cell receptor (beta chain) was sequenced during a study of identical twins. From the 5' RACE reads, TCRdb called clonotypes with MiXCR, one entry per CDR3 protein. The data hold 1,800,000 or so distinct CDR3 sequences, with about 31% observed a single time. This clonotype was found a few times. Trimming left V 5 bases short and J 3 bases short, with 12 bases between. Germline V gives CDR1 KGHDR, CDR2 SFDVKD. The CDR3 totals 14 residues. The receptor was isolated from a newborn girl in good health. V gene TRBV24-1 combines with J gene TRBJ1-2; maybe TRBD1 (6 bases). The sequenced sample consisted of cord blood. The CDR3 region has the DNA TGTGCCACCAGTGGGGGGGGCCTGGACTATGGCTACACCTTC. Translating it yields CATSGGGLDYGYTF.